These 5 T cell receptor beta chains were sequenced from one sample in a study of cytomegalovirus exposure and HLA in healthy donors. PCR primers comprised 60 Vbeta and 13 Jbeta primers. Libraries were prepared by immunoSEQ multiplex PCR; TCRdb keeps only in-frame clonotypes and omits some of them. Among over 150,000 clones, 70% to 75% were seen once, and the ten largest hold about 4.6%. Input material: PBMCs. The receptor set was obtained from a man younger than 40 in good health and CMV-seropositive.

V and J are TRBV27 and TRBJ1-2, with D possibly TRBD1 on 6 matching bases. CDR1 is MNHEY and CDR2 is SMNVEV in the germline V gene (reference sequence). The length of the CDR3 is 16 residues. Trimming cost V 3 bases and J 4 bases, with 18 bases left between them. CDR3 sequence (DNA): TGTGCCAGCAGTTTCCTCCGGACAGCCGGTAGCTATGGCTACACCTTC. Translating it yields CASSFLRTAGSYGYTF.

The chain combines TRBV7-6 with TRBJ1-2; 7 bases map to TRBD1. Germline values: CDR1 SGHVS, CDR2 FNYEAQ. This CDR3 is 14 amino acids long. J lost 8 bases, V lost 1 base, and 7 bases had no gene match. This CDR3 is CASSLDKGAGGYTF. In DNA, the CDR3 is TGTGCCAGCAGCTTAGACAAGGGGGCCGGCGGCTACACCTTC.

The chain links TRBV7-9 to TRBJ2-7, with 9 bases identical to TRBD1. The junction had 3 bases not matched to a gene; V was cut back by 1 base and J by 5 bases. Germline values: CDR1 SEHNR, CDR2 FQNEAQ (reference sequence). This CDR3 spans 14 amino acids. DNA for the CDR3: TGTGCCAGCAGCTTAGGGACAGGGGACCACGAGCAGTACTTC. Protein product: CASSLGTGDHEQYF.

This clone was recorded a few times. The rearrangement links TRBV7-9 to TRBJ2-3, with D hard to call. Looked up from germline, CDR1 is SEHNR and CDR2 is FQNEAQ (reference sequence). This CDR3 has 14 residues. Trimming took off 2 bases at V and 0 bases at J, with 6 bases between the two ends. Written as DNA, the CDR3 is TGTGCCAGCAGCTTACCAATTAGCACAGATACGCAGTATTTT. It encodes CASSLPISTDTQYF.

In this sample, this clone turned up once. The genes are TRBV28 and TRBJ1-4; D remains unclear. This CDR3 has 14 residues. The germline V gene encodes CDR1 MDHEN and CDR2 SYDVKM. Trimming pared 5 bases from V and 7 bases from J, leaving 14 bases between. The CDR3 loop reads CASSESSGIEKLFF. CDR3 in DNA: TGTGCCAGCAGTGAAAGTTCCGGGATTGAAAAACTGTTTTTT.